Below, 24 T cell receptor beta chains from the same sample are listed, as sequenced in a study of cytomegalovirus exposure and HLA in healthy donors. PCR employed 60 Vbeta and 13 Jbeta primers. Using immunoSEQ multiplex PCR, the repertoire was profiled, and TCRdb retains in-frame clones only, with some absent. The sample includes tens of thousands of clones, roughly 8.2% of them seen just once. Sequenced input: PBMCs. These receptors were taken from a man over 45 in good health and CMV-seronegative.

The chain is built from TRBV5-6 and TRBJ2-1; tentative D call: TRBD2 (7 bases). Looked up from germline, CDR1 is SGHDT and CDR2 is YYEEEE. This CDR3 is built from 14 residues. Trimming left V 4 bases short and J 3 bases short, with 11 bases between. The CDR3 DNA reads as TGTGCCAGCAGCCGCGGGGGCGACTACAATGAGCAGTTCTTC. It specifies CASSRGGDYNEQFF.

This clone was picked up a small number of times. The CDR3 region is CAISAATGGTDEQFF. For the CDR3, the DNA is TGTGCCATCAGTGCCGCGACGGGGGGTACGGATGAGCAGTTCTTC. The chain employs TRBV10-3 and TRBJ2-1; the match to TRBD2 covers 7 bases. This CDR3 is built from 15 residues. From germline, CDR1 is ENHRY and CDR2 SYGVKD. V lost 4 bases to trimming and J lost 8 bases; unmatched junction nucleotides: 11.

This clone came up many times. The chain recombines TRBV7-3 with TRBJ1-3; no clear D. The V end was cut by 7 bases, the J end by 0 bases, with 13 bases between. This CDR3 is built from 15 residues. Germline CDR1 reads SGHTA; CDR2 reads FQGTGA. The CDR3 DNA reads as TGTGCCAGCACCAGAGGGAAAACCTCTGGAAACACCATATATTTT. Protein sequence: CASTRGKTSGNTIYF.

The V call is TRBV6-5, the J call TRBJ1-1, with D maybe TRBD1 (5 bases). The germline gives CDR1 MNHEY, CDR2 SVGAGI. This CDR3 region has 14 residues. Trimming cost V 2 bases and J 4 bases, with 11 bases left between them. CDR3 in amino acids: CASSYEARGTEAFF. The CDR3 coding sequence is TGTGCCAGCAGTTACGAGGCAAGGGGCACTGAAGCTTTCTTT.

The table lists this clone with a few counts. This chain joins TRBV5-1 and TRBJ1-5; no clear D gene. Per the germline V gene, CDR1 is SGHRS and CDR2 is YFSETQ. Trimming cost V 0 bases and J 1 base, with 8 bases left between them. The CDR3 runs 15 residues. The CDR3 sequence: CASSLDGGSNQPQHF. For the CDR3, the DNA is TGCGCCAGCAGCTTGGATGGAGGGAGCAATCAGCCCCAGCATTTT.

Only a few counts were recorded for this clone. The chain couples TRBV7-9 to TRBJ1-6, with D unresolved. Germline CDR1 is SEHNR and CDR2 is FQNEAQ (reference sequence). Trimming left V 4 bases short and J 8 bases short, with 15 bases between. CDR3 length: 15 amino acids. The CDR3 nucleotides are TGTGCCAGCAGCTACCCCGCCTTAGGAGATTCACCCCTCCACTTT. Translating it yields CASSYPALGDSPLHF.

In this sample, this clone turned up a few times. The chain joins TRBV7-9 to TRBJ2-5; the match to TRBD2 covers 15 bases. Looked up from germline, CDR1 is SEHNR and CDR2 is FQNEAQ (reference sequence). The J segment lost 2 bases and the V segment lost 4 bases, leaving 2 bases of the junction unmatched. CDR3 length: 16 amino acids. CDR3 amino acids: CASSSGTSGRQETQYF. The CDR3 DNA reads as TGTGCCAGCAGCTCAGGGACTAGCGGGAGGCAAGAGACCCAGTACTTC.

This clone turned up a few times. This sequence joins TRBV13 and TRBJ1-3, with D hard to call. The CDR3 loop spans 15 amino acids. V was cut by 8 bases and J by 0 bases, with 14 bases left in between. Looked up from germline, CDR1 is PRHDT and CDR2 is FYEKMQ (reference sequence). The CDR3 here is CASLGRESSGNTIYF. The CDR3 nucleotides read TGTGCCAGCCTTGGGAGAGAATCCTCTGGAAACACCATATATTTT.

This clone was seen only a few times. The chain carries TRBV10-3 and TRBJ1-6; TRBD1 matches at 9 bases. Germline-derived CDR1 and CDR2 are ENHRY and SYGVKD. Trimming removed 6 bases from V and 11 bases from J; junction bases left unmatched: 5. This CDR3 contains 13 residues. For the CDR3, the DNA is TGTGCCATCAGCTGGGACAGGGAGACACCCCTCCACTTT. Its translation is CAISWDRETPLHF.

The chain carries TRBV28 and TRBJ2-2; D perhaps matches TRBD2 (6 bases). CDR1 is MDHEN, CDR2 SYDVKM, per germline. CDR3 length: 15 amino acids. Trimming removed 7 bases at V and 7 bases at J, with 19 bases between. In DNA, the CDR3 is TGTGCCAGCATTTCGGGGGAAAAAATTGGCGGGGAGCTGTTTTTT. Residues: CASISGEKIGGELFF.

The CDR3 loop is CASSANRVTYGYTF. In nucleotides, the CDR3 is TGTGCCAGCAGCGCCAACAGGGTGACCTATGGCTACACCTTC. The chain recombines TRBV28 with TRBJ1-2, with a weak D call TRBD1 (6 bases). Trimming removed 6 bases at V and 4 bases at J, with 15 bases between. CDR1 is MDHEN, CDR2 SYDVKM, per germline. CDR3 size: 14 residues.

This clone was counted a few times. This likely comes from a read error, as the CDR3 has no conserved phenylalanine or tryptophan at its end. The chain joins TRBV19 to TRBJ1-5; the D is unclear. This CDR3 has 16 residues. The germline V gene has CDR1 LNHDA and CDR2 SQIVND (reference sequence). Trimming shortened V by 1 base and J by 1 base, and 11 bases separated the two germline ends. In nucleotides, the CDR3 is TGTGCCAGTAGTATAGTGAGAGGGAAGAGCAATCAGCCCCAGCATGTT. Encoded protein: CASSIVRGKSNQPQHV.

The genes are TRBV28 and TRBJ2-7; tentative D call: TRBD2 (6 bases). The CDR3 is made up of 14 amino acids. Germline-derived CDR1 and CDR2 are MDHEN and SYDVKM. The CDR3 sequence: CASWGDPSSYEQYF. DNA for the CDR3: TGTGCTTCCTGGGGGGATCCTTCTTCCTACGAGCAGTACTTC.

This chain connects TRBV9 to TRBJ2-1; 7 nucleotides align to TRBD1. The germline V gene has CDR1 SGDLS and CDR2 YYNGEE. The V gene end was trimmed by 4 bases and the J gene end by 5 bases; junction bases not matched to a gene: 3. This CDR3 has 13 amino acids. CDR3 DNA sequence: TGTGCCAGCAGCCGACAGGGTAACAATGAGCAGTTCTTC. The encoded protein is CASSRQGNNEQFF.

In this sample, this clone turned up a few times. V and J are TRBV28 and TRBJ1-2; 9 nucleotides agree with TRBD1. In germline, CDR1 is MDHEN, CDR2 SYDVKM. The V gene end was trimmed by 6 bases and the J gene end by 0 bases; junction bases not matched to a gene: 11. The CDR3 length is 17 residues. The CDR3 loop reads CASSRIWGQGSNYGYTF. In nucleotides, the CDR3 is TGTGCCAGCAGCCGAATTTGGGGACAGGGATCTAACTATGGCTACACCTTC.

This clone was seen more than once but under ten times. This chain links TRBV7-9 with TRBJ1-1, with D uncertain. With 5 bases removed from V and 1 base from J, the gap between germline ends came to 8 bases. CDR1 and CDR2 from the germline V gene are SEHNR and FQNEAQ (reference sequence). This CDR3 is 13 amino acids long. The CDR3 sequence: CASSLGENTEAFF. Here the CDR3 DNA reads TGTGCCAGCAGCCTCGGAGAGAACACTGAAGCTTTCTTT. Supplemented by reference TRBV7-9 and TRBJ1-1, the full variable domain reads DTGVSQNPRHKITKRGQNVTFRCDPISEHNRLYWYRQTLGQGPEFLTYFQNEAQLEKSRLLSDRFSAERPKGSFSTLEIQRTEQGDSAMYLCASSLGENTEAFFGQGTRLTVV.

V gene TRBV7-9 combines with J gene TRBJ2-5, with no clear D. Germline V CDR1 and CDR2: SEHNR, FQNEAQ (reference sequence). There are 14 residues in the CDR3. V dropped 0 bases and J dropped 0 bases, with 5 bases sitting between them. Here the CDR3 reads CASSLARYQETQYF. CDR3 in DNA: TGTGCCAGCAGCTTAGCCCGGTACCAAGAGACCCAGTACTTC.

This clone was observed a few times. The chain employs TRBV27 and TRBJ2-2, with TRBD1 matching 8 bases. Trimming at V came to 3 bases and at J to 6 bases, leaving 9 bases not matched to a gene. The CDR3 loop spans 16 amino acids. Germline V lookup: CDR1 MNHEY, CDR2 SMNVEV (reference sequence). The CDR3 spells CASSLISQGVAGELFF. In DNA form, the CDR3 reads TGTGCCAGCAGTTTGATCTCACAGGGGGTAGCCGGGGAGCTGTTTTTT.

This clone was seen a handful of times. V usage is TRBV13 and J usage is TRBJ2-7; tentative D call: TRBD1 (5 bases). The germline V gene encodes CDR1 PRHDT and CDR2 FYEKMQ (reference sequence). CDR3 length: 13 amino acids. The V end lost 5 bases, the J end lost 3 bases, and 11 bases lay between the germline ends. The CDR3, as DNA: TGTGCCAGCAGCCAGACAGAAAACTACGAGCAGTACTTC. Amino acids: CASSQTENYEQYF.

In this sample, this clone turned up a few times. The V call is TRBV6-6, the J call TRBJ1-3; 7 bases line up with TRBD1. CDR3 size: 14 residues. V trimming: 6 bases; J trimming: 2 bases; junction bases outside the gene matches: 4. Germline CDR1 reads MNHNY; CDR2 reads SVGAGI (reference sequence). The CDR3 bases are TGTGCCAGCAGAGACCAGGGGGCTGGAAACACCATATATTTT. Translated, it gives CASRDQGAGNTIYF.

The chain recombines TRBV14 with TRBJ2-5, with D perhaps TRBD2 (6 bases). Germline lookup yields CDR1 SGHDN and CDR2 FVKESK. This CDR3 comprises 15 residues. Trimming took 4 bases from V and 1 from J, leaving 13 bases between them. CDR3 in DNA: TGTGCCAGCAGCCGGGCGGGGAGGCCCCAAGAGACCCAGTACTTC. Translating gives CASSRAGRPQETQYF.

This clone was seen more than once but under ten times. The DNA of the CDR3 is TGCGCCAGCAGCCACGAACCGAACAGGGTCAGCACCGGGGAGCTGTTTTTT. Translated, it gives CASSHEPNRVSTGELFF. J is TRBJ2-2 and V is TRBV5-1; tentative D call: TRBD1 (6 bases). The germline gives CDR1 SGHRS, CDR2 YFSETQ. Trimming pared 4 bases from V and 4 bases from J, leaving 20 bases between. This CDR3 has 17 amino acids.

This clone was recorded a few times. This chain links TRBV28 with TRBJ2-1, with 12 nucleotides matching TRBD2. Germline CDR1 is MDHEN and CDR2 is SYDVKM. This CDR3 spans 18 amino acids. The J segment lost 0 bases and the V segment lost 3 bases, leaving 6 bases of the junction unmatched. The CDR3 protein is CASSLLAGGFPSYNEQFF. CDR3 in DNA: TGTGCCAGCAGTTTGCTAGCGGGAGGGTTCCCCTCCTACAATGAGCAGTTCTTC.

The chain links TRBV5-1 to TRBJ1-1, with 7 bases fitting TRBD1. This CDR3 comprises 13 residues. The V and J ends lost 7 bases and 3 bases, in that order; junction bases with no gene match: 6. Germline CDR1 is SGHRS and CDR2 is YFSETQ. CDR3: CASQGVGDTEAFF. As DNA, the CDR3 is TGCGCCAGCCAGGGGGTTGGTGACACTGAAGCTTTCTTT.